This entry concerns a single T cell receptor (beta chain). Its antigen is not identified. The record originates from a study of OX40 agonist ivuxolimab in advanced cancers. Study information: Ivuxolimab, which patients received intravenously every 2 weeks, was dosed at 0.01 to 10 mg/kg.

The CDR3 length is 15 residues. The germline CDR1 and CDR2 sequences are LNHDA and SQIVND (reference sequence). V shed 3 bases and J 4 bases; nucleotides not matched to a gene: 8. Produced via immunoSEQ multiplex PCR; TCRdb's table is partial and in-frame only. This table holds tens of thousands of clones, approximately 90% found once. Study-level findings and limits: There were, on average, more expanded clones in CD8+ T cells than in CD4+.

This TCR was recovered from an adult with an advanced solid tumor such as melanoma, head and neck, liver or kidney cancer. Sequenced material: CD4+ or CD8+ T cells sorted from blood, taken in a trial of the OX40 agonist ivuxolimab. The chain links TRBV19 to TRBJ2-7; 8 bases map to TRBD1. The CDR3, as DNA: TGTGCCAGTAGTATGAGGGACAGGCCCTCTTACGAGCAGTACTTC. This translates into CASSMRDRPSYEQYF.